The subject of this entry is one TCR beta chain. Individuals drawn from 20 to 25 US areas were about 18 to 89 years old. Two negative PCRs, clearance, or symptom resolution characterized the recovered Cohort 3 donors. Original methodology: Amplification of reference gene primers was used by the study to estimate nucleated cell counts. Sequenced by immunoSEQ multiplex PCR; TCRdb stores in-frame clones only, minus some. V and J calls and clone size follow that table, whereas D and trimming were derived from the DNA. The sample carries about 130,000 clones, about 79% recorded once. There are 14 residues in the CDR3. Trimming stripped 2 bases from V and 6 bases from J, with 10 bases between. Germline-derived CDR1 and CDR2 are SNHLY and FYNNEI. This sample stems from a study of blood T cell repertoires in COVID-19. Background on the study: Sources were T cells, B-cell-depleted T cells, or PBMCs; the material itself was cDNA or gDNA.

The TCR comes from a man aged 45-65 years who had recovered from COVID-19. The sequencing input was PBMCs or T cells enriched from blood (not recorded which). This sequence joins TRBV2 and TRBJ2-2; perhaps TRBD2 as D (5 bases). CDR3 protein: CASSETSFAGELFF. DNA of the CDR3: TGTGCCAGCAGTGAAACTAGTTTCGCCGGGGAGCTGTTTTTT.